Presented here are 6 T cell receptor beta chains from one specimen sequenced in a study of regulatory T cells in long-lasting Graves disease. The sample's time point: newly diagnosed GD, antithyroid drugs for less than 3 months. PBMCs were the source of the RNA used for TCR sequencing. Through Arm-PCR of CDR3 regions and iRepertoire HTBI primers, TCR beta libraries were built. MiXCR was run by TCRdb on the multiplex PCR reads, yielding one entry per CDR3 protein. The sample shows about 460,000 distinct CDR3 sequences, 12% to 15% of them seen only once. A further study also used this sample, focusing on T cells in Graves' hyperthyroidism and ophthalmopathy.

Sequences were derived from peripheral blood mononuclear cells (PBMCs), sampled at new diagnosis, from a patient treated with antithyroid drugs. All receptors derive from a woman aged 50 to 60 with Graves disease.

Ten or more counts support this clonotype. The chain carries TRBV2 and TRBJ1-2; no firm D call. This CDR3 has 13 amino acids. Trimming took 3 bases from V and 5 from J, leaving 10 bases between them. The germline gives CDR1 SNHLY, CDR2 FYNNEI. Written as DNA, the CDR3 is TGTGCCAGCAGTGAGGAGACAACGTATGGCTACACCTTC. The encoded protein is CASSEETTYGYTF.

Notes on this clonotype: Compared with germline, one end of the junction differs, possibly owing to a read error. The rearrangement uses TRBV6-1 and TRBJ1-3; D is uncertain. The germline V gene encodes CDR1 MNHNS and CDR2 SASEGT. The CDR3 totals 13 residues. This CDR3 reads CASTPDLGNTIHF. Here the CDR3 DNA reads TGTGCCAGCACTCCCGACCTTGGAAACACCATACATTTT.

The CDR3 reads CSVELVGTGRSYEQYF. The CDR3 DNA follows: TGCAGCGTTGAACTTGTCGGGACAGGGCGATCCTACGAGCAGTACTTC. The rearrangement uses TRBV29-1 and TRBJ2-7; 9 bases are shared with TRBD1. Germline CDR1 and CDR2: SQVTM and ANQGSEA. The trim removed 2 bases at V and 1 base at J, leaving 9 bases unmatched. The CDR3 contains 16 residues.

This clonotype was counted many times. The V call is TRBV5-4, the J call TRBJ1-1; maybe TRBD1 (5 bases). Between the trimmed V and J ends, which lost 4 bases and 3 bases, there was a span of 13 bases. The CDR3 extends over 14 amino acids. Germline V gene lookup returns CDR1 SGHNT and CDR2 YYREEE (reference sequence). This CDR3 reads CASSMPGTHTEAFF. The DNA for the CDR3 is TGTGCCAGCAGCATGCCCGGGACGCACACTGAAGCTTTCTTT.

There are many counts of this clonotype. This rearrangement joins TRBV28 to TRBJ2-7; perhaps TRBD1 as D (6 bases). V lost 4 bases and J lost 0, with 10 bases in between. The CDR3 has 14 amino acids. Per germline, CDR1 MDHEN and CDR2 SYDVKM. The CDR3 sequence is CASSSGQLSYEQYF. The CDR3 bases are TGTGCCAGCAGTTCTGGACAGCTCTCCTACGAGCAGTACTTC.

This clonotype showed up just a few times. This chain joins TRBV30 and TRBJ2-4, with no clear D. Trimming removed 2 bases from V and 0 bases from J, with 8 bases in between. The CDR3 totals 14 residues. Germline lookup yields CDR1 GTSNPN and CDR2 SVGIG (reference sequence). The CDR3 DNA is TGTGCCTGGAGTTGGGCCCTAGCCAAAAACATTCAGTACTTC. This sequence encodes CAWSWALAKNIQYF. Drawing the rest from reference TRBV30 and TRBJ2-4, the complete variable domain is SQTIHQWPATLVQPVGSPLSLECTVEGTSNPNLYWYRQAAGRGLQLLFYSVGIGQISSEVPQNLSASRPQDRQFILSSKKLLLSDSGFYLCAWSWALAKNIQYFGAGTRLSVL.